A single count supports the clone carrying this T cell receptor (beta chain). A much larger clone sits a single nucleotide away, making a read error possible. TCRdb redid the calling of the PCR reads with MiXCR, one entry per CDR3 protein. The sample holds under 75,000 distinct CDR3 sequences, under 20% seen once. The data were taken from a study of molecular identifiers for immune sequencing clone quantification. Sequencing libraries of naive CD8 cells derived from roughly 20,000 to 1,000,000 sorted cells with 10%, 30% or 50% RNA. When naive CD8 T cells were sorted, they were gated as CD8+CD4-CCR7+CD45RA+. V lost 4 bases and J lost 6, with 15 bases in between. The CDR3 consists of 13 residues. The germline V gene has CDR1 DFQATT and CDR2 SNEGSKA (reference sequence).

Sequencing input: naive CD8+ T cells from blood, with Jurkat cell RNA spiked in. The subset was: FACS-sorted CD8+CD4-CCR7+CD45RA+ naive T cells. V gene TRBV20-1 combines with J gene TRBJ1-1, with no clear D. The sequence was obtained from a human donor in good health. Some libraries in this study had Jurkat cell RNA spiked in. CDR3 bases: TGCAGTGCTACGGACGTACTGGGTCCTGAAGCTTTCTTT. This gives the protein CSATDVLGPEAFF.